The 4 T cell receptor beta chains presented below share a single source sample, sequenced in a study of T cells in Graves' hyperthyroidism and ophthalmopathy. Researchers amplified the TCR beta CDR3 regions from RNA transcripts. The TCR CDR3 was amplified in a first-round RT-PCR using the HTBI primer set. From the multiplex PCR reads, TCRdb called clonotypes with MiXCR, one entry per CDR3 protein. The table shows some 550,000 distinct CDR3 sequences, with roughly 16% occurring only once. The sequenced sample was blood. These receptors were obtained from a woman aged 40 to 55 with Graves' ophthalmopathy.

This clonotype was counted many times. The chain employs TRBV5-1 and TRBJ2-1; D is perhaps TRBD2 (5 bases). Per the germline V gene, CDR1 is SGHRS and CDR2 is YFSETQ. Trimming stripped 3 bases from V and 0 bases from J, with 13 bases between. The CDR3 loop spans 16 amino acids. The CDR3 bases are TGCGCCAGCAGCTATCTAGCACAGAGCTCCTACAATGAGCAGTTCTTC. Its translation is CASSYLAQSSYNEQFF.

The chain joins TRBV12-3 or TRBV12-4 to TRBJ1-5; TRBD1 matches at 7 bases. The CDR3 spans 15 residues. With V trimmed by 5 bases and J by 4 bases, 8 bases remained unmatched. CDR3 sequence (DNA): TGTGCCAGCAGTCTAAGTCGGACAGGAAATCAGCCCCAGCATTTT. Encoded protein: CASSLSRTGNQPQHF.

CDR3: CASSRTGTDQPQHF. CDR3 coding DNA: TGTGCCAGCAGCCGGACAGGGACGGATCAGCCCCAGCATTTT. V and J are TRBV28 and TRBJ1-5; 8 bases match TRBD1. The CDR3 sequence is 14 residues long. Germline V CDR1 and CDR2: MDHEN, SYDVKM. J gave up 5 bases and V 6 bases, and 6 bases lay outside the gene matches.

This clonotype has just a few counts. The chain employs TRBV7-6 and TRBJ2-3, with 7 bases matching TRBD1. Germline V gives CDR1 SGHVS, CDR2 FNYEAQ. V shed 3 bases, J shed 3 bases, and the junction held 9 bases outside the gene matches. This CDR3 is 16 amino acids long. CDR3 bases: TGTGCCAGCAGCTTCGGTGTGGCAGGGGGAACAGATACGCAGTATTTT. Translating it yields CASSFGVAGGTDTQYF.